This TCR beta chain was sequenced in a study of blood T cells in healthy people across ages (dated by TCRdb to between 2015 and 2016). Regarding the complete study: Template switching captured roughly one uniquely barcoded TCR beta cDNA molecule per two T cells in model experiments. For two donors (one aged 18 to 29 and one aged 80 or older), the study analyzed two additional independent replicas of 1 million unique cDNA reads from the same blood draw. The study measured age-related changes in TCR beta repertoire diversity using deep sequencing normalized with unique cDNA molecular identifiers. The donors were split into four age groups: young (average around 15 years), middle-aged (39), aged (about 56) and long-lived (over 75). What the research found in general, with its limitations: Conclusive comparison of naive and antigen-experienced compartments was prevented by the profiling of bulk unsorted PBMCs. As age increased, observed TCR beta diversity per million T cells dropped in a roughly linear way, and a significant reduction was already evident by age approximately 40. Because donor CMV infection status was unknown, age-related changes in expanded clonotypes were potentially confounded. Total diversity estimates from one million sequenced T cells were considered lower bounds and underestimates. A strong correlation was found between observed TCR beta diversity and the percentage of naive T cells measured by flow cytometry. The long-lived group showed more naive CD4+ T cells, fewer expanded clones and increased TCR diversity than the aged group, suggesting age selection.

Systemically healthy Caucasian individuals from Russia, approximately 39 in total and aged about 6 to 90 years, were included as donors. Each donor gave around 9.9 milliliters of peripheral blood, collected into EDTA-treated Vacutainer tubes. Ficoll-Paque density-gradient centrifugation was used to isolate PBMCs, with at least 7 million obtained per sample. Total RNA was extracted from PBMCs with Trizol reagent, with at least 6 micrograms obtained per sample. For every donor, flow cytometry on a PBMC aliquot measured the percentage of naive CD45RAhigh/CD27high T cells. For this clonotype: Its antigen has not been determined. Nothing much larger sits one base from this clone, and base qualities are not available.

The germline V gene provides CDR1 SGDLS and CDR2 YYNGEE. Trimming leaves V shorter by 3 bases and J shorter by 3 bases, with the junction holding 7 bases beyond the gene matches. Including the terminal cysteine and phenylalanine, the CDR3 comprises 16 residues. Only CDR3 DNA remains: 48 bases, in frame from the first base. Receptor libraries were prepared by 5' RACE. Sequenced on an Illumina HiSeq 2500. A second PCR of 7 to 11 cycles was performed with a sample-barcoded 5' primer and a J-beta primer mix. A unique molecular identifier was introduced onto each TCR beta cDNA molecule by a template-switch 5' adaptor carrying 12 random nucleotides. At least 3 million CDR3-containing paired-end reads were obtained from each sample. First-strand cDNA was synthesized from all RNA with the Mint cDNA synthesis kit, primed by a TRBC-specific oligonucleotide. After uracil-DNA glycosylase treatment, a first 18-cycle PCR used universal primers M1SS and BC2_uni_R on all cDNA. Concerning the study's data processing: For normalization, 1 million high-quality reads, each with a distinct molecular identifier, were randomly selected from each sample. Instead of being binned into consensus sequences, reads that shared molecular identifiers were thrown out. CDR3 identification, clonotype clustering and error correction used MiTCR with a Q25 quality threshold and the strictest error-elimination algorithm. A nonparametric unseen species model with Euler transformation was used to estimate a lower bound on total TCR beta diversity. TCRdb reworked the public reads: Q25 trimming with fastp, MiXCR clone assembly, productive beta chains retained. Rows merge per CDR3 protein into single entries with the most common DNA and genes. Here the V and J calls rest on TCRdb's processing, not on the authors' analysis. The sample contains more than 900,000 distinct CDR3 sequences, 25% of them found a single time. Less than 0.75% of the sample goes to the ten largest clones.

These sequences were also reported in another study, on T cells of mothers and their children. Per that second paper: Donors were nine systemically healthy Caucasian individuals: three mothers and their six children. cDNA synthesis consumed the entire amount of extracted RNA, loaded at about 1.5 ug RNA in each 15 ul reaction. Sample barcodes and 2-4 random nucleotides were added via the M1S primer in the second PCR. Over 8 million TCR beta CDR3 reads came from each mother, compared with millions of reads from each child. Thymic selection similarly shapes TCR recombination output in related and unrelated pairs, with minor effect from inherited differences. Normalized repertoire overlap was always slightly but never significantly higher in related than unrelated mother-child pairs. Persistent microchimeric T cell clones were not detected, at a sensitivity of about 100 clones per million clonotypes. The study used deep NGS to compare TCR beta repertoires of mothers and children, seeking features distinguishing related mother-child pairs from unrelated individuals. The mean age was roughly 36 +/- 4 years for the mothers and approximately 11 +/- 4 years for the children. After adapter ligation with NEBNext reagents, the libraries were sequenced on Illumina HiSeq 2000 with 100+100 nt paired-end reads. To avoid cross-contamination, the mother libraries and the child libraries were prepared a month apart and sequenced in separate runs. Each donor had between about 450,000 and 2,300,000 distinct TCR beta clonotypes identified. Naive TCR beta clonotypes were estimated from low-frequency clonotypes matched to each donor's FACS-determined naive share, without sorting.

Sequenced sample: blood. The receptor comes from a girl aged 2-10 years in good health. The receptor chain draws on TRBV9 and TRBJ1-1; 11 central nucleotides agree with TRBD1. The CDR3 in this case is CASSGGTGGMDTEAFF. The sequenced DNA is TGTGCCAGCAGCGGAGGGACAGGGGGGATGGACACTGAAGCTTTCTTT.